This T cell receptor beta chain was recorded in a study of OX40 agonist ivuxolimab in advanced cancers. Whole-study findings and limits: Expanded clones were, on average, more numerous among CD8+ T cells than CD4+. No antigen was identified for the clonally expanded peripheral T cells.

Profiled with immunoSEQ multiplex PCR; TCRdb holds only in-frame clones, not every one. The sample lists 60,000 to 70,000 clones; 82% were seen once. This CDR3 contains 14 residues. The germline CDR1 and CDR2 sequences are MDHEN and SYDVKM. Between the trimmed V and J ends, which lost 4 bases and 5 bases, there was a span of 14 bases. Notes on this clone: Its antigen is unknown.

Blood sampling was done at baseline, cycle 4 day 1, and cycle 7 day 1. The rearrangement links TRBV28 to TRBJ2-5; D possibly corresponds to TRBD2 (6 bases). The receptor was isolated from an adult with an advanced solid tumor such as melanoma, head and neck, liver or kidney cancer. The source was CD4+ or CD8+ T cells sorted from blood, collected in a trial of the OX40 agonist ivuxolimab. The CDR3 DNA follows: TGTGCCAGCAGTTCCTCGAGGGGACTGGAGACCCAGTACTTC. As protein: CASSSSRGLETQYF.